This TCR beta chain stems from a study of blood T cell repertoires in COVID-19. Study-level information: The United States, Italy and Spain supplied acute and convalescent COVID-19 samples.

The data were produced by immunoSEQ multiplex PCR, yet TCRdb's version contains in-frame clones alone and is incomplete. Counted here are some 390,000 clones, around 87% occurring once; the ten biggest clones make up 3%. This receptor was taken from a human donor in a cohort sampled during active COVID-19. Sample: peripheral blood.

The CDR3, as DNA: TGTGCCAGCAGCTTGGAACAGGGACAGCCCCAGCATTTT. It translates to CASSLEQGQPQHF. The chain is built from TRBV5-8 and TRBJ1-5; weak D call: TRBD1 (6 bases). V was cut by 0 bases and J by 7 bases, with 8 bases left in between. This CDR3 contains 13 residues. Germline values: CDR1 SGHTS, CDR2 YDEGEE.